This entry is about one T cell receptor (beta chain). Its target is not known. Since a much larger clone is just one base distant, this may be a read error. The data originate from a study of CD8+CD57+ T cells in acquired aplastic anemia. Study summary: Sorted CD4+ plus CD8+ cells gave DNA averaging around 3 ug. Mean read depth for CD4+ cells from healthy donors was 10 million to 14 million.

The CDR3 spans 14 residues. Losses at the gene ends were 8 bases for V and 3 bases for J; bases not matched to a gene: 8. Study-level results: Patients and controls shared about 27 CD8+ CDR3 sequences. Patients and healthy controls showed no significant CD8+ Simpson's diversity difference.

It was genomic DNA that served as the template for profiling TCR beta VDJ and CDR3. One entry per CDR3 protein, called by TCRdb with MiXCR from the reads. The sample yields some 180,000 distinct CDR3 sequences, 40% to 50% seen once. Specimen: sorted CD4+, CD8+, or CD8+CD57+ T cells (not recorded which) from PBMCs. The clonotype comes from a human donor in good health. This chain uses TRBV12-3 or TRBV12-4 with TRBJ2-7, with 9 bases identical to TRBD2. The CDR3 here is CASGKLAGLYEQYF. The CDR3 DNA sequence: TGTGCCAGCGGGAAACTAGCGGGCCTCTACGAGCAGTACTTC.